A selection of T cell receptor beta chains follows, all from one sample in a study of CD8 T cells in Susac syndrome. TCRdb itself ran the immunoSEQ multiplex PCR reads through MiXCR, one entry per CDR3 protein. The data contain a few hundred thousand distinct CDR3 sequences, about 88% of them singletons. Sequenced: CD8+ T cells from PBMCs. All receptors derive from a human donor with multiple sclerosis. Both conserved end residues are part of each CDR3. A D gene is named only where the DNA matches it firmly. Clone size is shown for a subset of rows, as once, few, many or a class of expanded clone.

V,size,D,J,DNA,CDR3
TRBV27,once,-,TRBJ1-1,TGTGCCAGCAGTTCGGGGGGCCTGGGGAACACTGAAGCTTTCTTT,CASSSGGLGNTEAFF
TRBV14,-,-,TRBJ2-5,TGTGCCAGCAGCGACACTAGTGTAGAGACCCAGTACTTC,CASSDTSVETQYF
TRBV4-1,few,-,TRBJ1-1,TGCGCCAGCAGCCAAGGACACGCGAACACTGAAGCTTTCTTT,CASSQGHANTEAFF
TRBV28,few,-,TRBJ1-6,TGTGCCAGTTCTCCGAATTCACCCCTCCACTTT,CASSPNSPLHF
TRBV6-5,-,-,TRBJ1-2,TGTGCCAGCAGGGAGAGGGGTCAGAACTATGGCTACACCTTC,CASRERGQNYGYTF
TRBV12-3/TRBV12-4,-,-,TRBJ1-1,TGTGCCAGCAGTTTAAACCCCGGGATGGCTGAAGCTTTCTTT,CASSLNPGMAEAFF
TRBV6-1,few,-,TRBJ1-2,TGTGCCACCCAGACAGAGTCTTATGGCTACACCTTC,CATQTESYGYTF
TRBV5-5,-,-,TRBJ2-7,TGTGCCAGCAGCGATTGGCACGAGCAGTACTTC,CASSDWHEQYF
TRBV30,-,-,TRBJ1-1,TGTGCCTGGAGGAATCAGCCTAACACTGAAGCTTTCTTT,CAWRNQPNTEAFF
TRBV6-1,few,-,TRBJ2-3,TGTGCCAGCAGCCCTGATGTCCTTTCCCCGGGCGATACGCAGTATTTT,CASSPDVLSPGDTQYF
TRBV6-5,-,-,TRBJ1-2,TGTGCCAGCAGTTACTCGAGGGGGTTCTATGGCTACACCTTC,CASSYSRGFYGYTF
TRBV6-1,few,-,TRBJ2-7,TGTGCCAGCAGTGAGATAGTGCGGTCTAGGGCCTACGAGCAGTACTTC,CASSEIVRSRAYEQYF
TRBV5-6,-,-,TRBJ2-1,TGTGCCAGCAGCTGGGCTCTCAATGAGCAGTTCTTC,CASSWALNEQFF
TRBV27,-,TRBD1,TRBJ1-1,TGTGCCAGCAGTTTTGCAGGGACAGGGGGCACTGAAGCTTTCTTT,CASSFAGTGGTEAFF
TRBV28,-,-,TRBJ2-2,TGTGCCAGCAGTTTCCCGCAGGGGGGATTGACCGGGGAGCTGTTTTTT,CASSFPQGGLTGELFF
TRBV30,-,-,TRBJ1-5,TGTGCCTGGGGGAGGGAGGGCCGGGAACAGCCCCAGCATTTT,CAWGREGREQPQHF
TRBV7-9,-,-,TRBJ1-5,TGTGCCAGCAGCTTAGTAGGGTGGAATCAGCCCCAGCATTTT,CASSLVGWNQPQHF
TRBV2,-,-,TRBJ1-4,TGTGCCACCAGACTTGAAAAACTGTTTTTT,CATRLEKLFF
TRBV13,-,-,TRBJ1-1,TGTGCCAGCAGCTCCTCGGGGATCGCGAACACTGAAGCTTTCTTT,CASSSSGIANTEAFF